The next 22 T cell receptor beta chains were all read from a single sample in a study of T cells after yellow fever vaccination. TCRdb recomputed calls from the 5' RACE reads with MiXCR, one row per CDR3 protein. The sample consists of some 48,000 distinct CDR3 sequences, 6% to 7% of them appearing once. Sequenced material: PBMCs, either bulk or a sorted T-cell subset (CD4+, CD8+, memory, or dextramer-sorted; not recorded which), taken 45 days after the yellow fever booster vaccination. These receptors all stem from a man aged 25 to 45 who received the YFV17D yellow fever vaccine.

This clonotype was detected ten times or more. The CDR3 loop is CASRGQAMNTEAFF. CDR3 DNA: TGTGCCAGCAGGGGACAGGCTATGAACACTGAAGCTTTCTTT. V is TRBV12-3 or TRBV12-4 and J is TRBJ1-1; 8 bases agree with TRBD1. The ends lost 6 bases at V and 0 bases at J; junction bases unmatched: 3. The CDR3 totals 14 residues.

For this clonotype: A much more abundant neighbour one base away suggests this may be a read error. The chain has TRBV19 and TRBJ1-1; no clear D gene. The CDR3 length is 12 residues. Germline V gene data show CDR1 as LNHDA and CDR2 as SQIVND (reference sequence). In DNA form, the CDR3 reads TGTGCCTGTAGTTCGGGGAGGACTGAAGCTTTCTTT. Amino acid sequence: CACSSGRTEAFF.

In its sample, this clonotype was seen many times. The chain combines TRBV14 with TRBJ2-7; D not resolved. Germline V gene sequence: CDR1 SGHDN, CDR2 FVKESK. Trimming took 2 bases from V and 4 from J, leaving 6 bases between them. The CDR3 length is 12 residues. The CDR3 is CASSQQDYEQYF. CDR3 nucleotides: TGTGCCAGCAGCCAACAAGATTACGAGCAGTACTTC.

This clonotype was recorded many times. This chain connects TRBV12-3 or TRBV12-4 to TRBJ2-7, with 7 bases fitting TRBD2. V shed 8 bases, J shed 6 bases, and the junction held 10 bases outside the gene matches. CDR3 length equals 13 residues. CDR3 nucleotide sequence: TGTGCCAGCGAACGATCCAGGGAGGGCGAGCAGTACTTC. It codes for CASERSREGEQYF.

This clonotype was seen at least ten times. The chain combines TRBV27 with TRBJ1-1; D gene uncertain. CDR1 MNHEY and CDR2 SMNVEV come from the germline V gene (reference sequence). V was pared by 8 bases and J by 6 bases, with 16 bases between. The CDR3 is made up of 13 amino acids. The chain's CDR3 is CASAGDRFSEAFF. The CDR3 DNA reads TGTGCCAGCGCCGGAGACCGGTTCTCTGAAGCTTTCTTT.

This clonotype was observed many times. The chain joins TRBV5-6 to TRBJ2-5; a possible D gene is TRBD1 (6 bases). V gave up 4 bases and J gave up 3 bases, with 13 bases separating them. CDR3 length: 14 amino acids. Germline V gene sequence: CDR1 SGHDT, CDR2 YYEEEE. The CDR3: CASSQGSAEETQYF. The DNA of the CDR3 is TGTGCCAGCAGCCAGGGGTCCGCGGAAGAGACCCAGTACTTC. Drawing the rest from reference TRBV5-6 and TRBJ2-5, the complete variable domain is DAGVTQSPTHLIKTRGQQVTLRCSPKSGHDTVSWYQQALGQGPQFIFQYYEEEERQRGNFPDRFSGHQFPNYSSELNVNALLLGDSALYLCASSQGSAEETQYFGPGTRLLVL.

This clonotype was seen more than once but under ten times. The V call is TRBV6-5, the J call TRBJ1-6; 7 nucleotides match TRBD1. The CDR3 runs 15 residues. Germline loops: CDR1 MNHEY, CDR2 SVGAGI. With V trimmed by 5 bases and J by 4 bases, 5 bases remained unmatched. CDR3 coding DNA: TGTGCCAGCAGTCCCGGGACAGCTTATAATTCACCCCTCCACTTT. Residues: CASSPGTAYNSPLHF.

The table lists this clonotype with a few counts. V usage is TRBV12-3 or TRBV12-4 and J usage is TRBJ2-7; D might be TRBD1 (6 bases). The CDR3 runs to 13 residues. Trimming cost V 6 bases and J 0 bases, with 9 bases left between them. The CDR3 is CASSWDISYEQYF. The CDR3 DNA sequence: TGTGCCAGCAGCTGGGACATCTCCTACGAGCAGTACTTC.

This clonotype came up a few times. This rearrangement joins TRBV7-2 to TRBJ2-3; no firm D call. The CDR3 consists of 14 residues. The germline gives CDR1 SGHTA, CDR2 FQGNSA. V dropped 8 bases and J dropped 7 bases, with 19 bases sitting between them. The CDR3 region has the DNA TGTGCCAGCTTGGAGTTTGCAAGAACCAATACGCAGTATTTT. This sequence encodes CASLEFARTNTQYF.

This clonotype appeared many times. Mismatch with germline at one junction end may stem from a read error. The chain links TRBV29-1 to TRBJ2-5; 8 bases are a match to TRBD2. The CDR3 is 11 amino acids. CDR1 and CDR2 from the germline V gene are SQVTM and ANQGSEA. The CDR3 here is CSGGAQETQYF. CDR3 bases: TGTTCCGGGGGGGCGCAAGAGACCCAGTACTTC.

There are many counts of this clonotype. The CDR3 bases are TGCGCCAGCAGCTCAAACATACTAGCGGGCAATACCGGGGAGCTGTTTTTT. Translating gives CASSSNILAGNTGELFF. The chain has TRBV5-1 and TRBJ2-2; TRBD2 matches 9 bases. The CDR3 runs to 17 residues. Germline assignment: CDR1 SGHRS and CDR2 YFSETQ. V was pared by 3 bases and J by 5 bases, with 11 bases of the junction left unmatched.

This chain links TRBV7-3 with TRBJ1-4; possibly TRBD1 for D (5 bases). Germline V gene data show CDR1 as SGHTA and CDR2 as FQGTGA. V was shortened by 5 bases and J by 7 bases, with 14 bases between the two germline ends. The length of the CDR3 is 14 residues. CDR3 DNA sequence: TGTGCCAGCAGCGCAGACAGTCTTTGTGAAAAACTGTTTTTT. This gives the protein CASSADSLCEKLFF.

This clonotype came up many times. The DNA of the CDR3 is TGTGCCAGCAGTTTAGTGGGGACCTACAATGAGCAGTTCTTC. As protein: CASSLVGTYNEQFF. The chain uses TRBV27 and TRBJ2-1; D call uncertain. This CDR3 is built from 14 residues. The V and J ends lost 2 bases and 2 bases respectively, with 7 bases between them. Germline CDR1 reads MNHEY; CDR2 reads SMNVEV (reference sequence).

This clonotype was seen many times. The chain carries TRBV5-1 and TRBJ2-3; TRBD2 matches at 8 bases. This CDR3 is 14 amino acids long. Germline loops: CDR1 SGHRS, CDR2 YFSETQ. J was trimmed by 4 bases and V by 2 bases; bases with no gene match: 3. In DNA, the CDR3 is TGCGCCAGCAGCTTTGCGGGAGGCGCAGATACGCAGTATTTT. Translating gives CASSFAGGADTQYF.

This clonotype was counted at least ten times. The J gene is TRBJ1-1, the V gene TRBV6-2 or TRBV6-3; TRBD1 might be the D (5 bases). The CDR3 spans 13 residues. Germline V gene sequence: CDR1 MNHEY, CDR2 SVGEGT. Trimming cost V 6 bases and J 3 bases, with 11 bases left between them. The CDR3: CASSKGEHTEAFF. The CDR3, as DNA: TGTGCCAGCAGCAAAGGGGAACACACTGAAGCTTTCTTT.

This clonotype was seen ten or more times. CDR3 sequence (DNA): TGTGCCATCAGGTCGGAGGGGGACTACGAGCAGTACTTC. It yields the protein CAIRSEGDYEQYF. The chain uses TRBV10-3 and TRBJ2-7; D assignment may be TRBD1 or TRBD2 (6 bases each). Trimming took 6 bases from V and 3 from J, leaving 12 bases between them. CDR3 length: 13 residues. CDR1 is ENHRY and CDR2 is SYGVKD in the germline V gene.

This clonotype was recorded at least ten times. V usage is TRBV5-1 and J usage is TRBJ2-3; possibly TRBD1 or TRBD2 for D (5 bases each). Trimming removed 2 bases from V and 3 bases from J, with 13 bases in between. This CDR3 comprises 15 residues. In germline, CDR1 is SGHRS, CDR2 YFSETQ. The CDR3 DNA sequence: TGCGCCAGCAGCTTCCGGGACCCGGGGACAGATACGCAGTATTTT. Encoded protein: CASSFRDPGTDTQYF.

This clonotype was observed many times. The chain is built from TRBV28 and TRBJ2-5; 8 nucleotides match TRBD1. Germline loops: CDR1 MDHEN, CDR2 SYDVKM. J lost 4 bases, V lost 4 bases, and 5 bases had no gene match. This CDR3 contains 14 residues. The CDR3 reads CASSSQQGVETQYF. The CDR3 DNA reads TGTGCCAGCAGTTCACAACAGGGGGTAGAGACCCAGTACTTC.

This clonotype has a count of ten or more. This sequence joins TRBV28 and TRBJ2-7, with D possibly TRBD2 on 7 matching bases. Germline lookup yields CDR1 MDHEN and CDR2 SYDVKM. The CDR3 has 14 residues. V was pared by 7 bases and J by 0 bases, with 13 bases between. CDR3 DNA sequence: TGTGCCAGCACCACCGGGGGGCTCTCCTACGAGCAGTACTTC. Protein: CASTTGGLSYEQYF.

Relative to its sample, this clonotype is medium-sized. The genes are TRBV5-1 and TRBJ2-3; tentatively, D is TRBD1 or TRBD2 (6 bases each). The germline gives CDR1 SGHRS, CDR2 YFSETQ. CDR3 length equals 15 residues. The V gene lost 4 bases and the J gene lost 2 bases, with 14 bases spanning the gap. CDR3 region: CASSGFGGYTDTQYF. CDR3 DNA sequence: TGCGCCAGCAGCGGATTCGGGGGCTACACAGATACGCAGTATTTT.

This rearrangement joins TRBV10-3 to TRBJ2-5; TRBD2 might be the D (5 bases). The CDR3 is made up of 13 amino acids. Germline CDR1 is ENHRY and CDR2 is SYGVKD. V lost 7 bases and J 4 bases, leaving 13 bases between the germline ends. The CDR3 bases are TGTGCCATCAAAATCAGCGGAGGAGAGACCCAGTACTTC. It encodes CAIKISGGETQYF.

This clonotype was detected ten times or more. V gene TRBV29-1 combines with J gene TRBJ1-2; D gene ambiguous. The CDR3 consists of 14 residues. V lost 1 base to trimming and J lost 9 bases, with 18 bases between them. Germline V gene lookup returns CDR1 SQVTM and CDR2 ANQGSEA. In DNA, the CDR3 is TGCAGCGTTGAAGTTGGGTCAGGTTGGACTAGCTACACCTTC. The encoded protein is CSVEVGSGWTSYTF.